This T cell receptor (beta chain) was profiled in a study of blood T cell repertoires in COVID-19. Original data processing: Using reference gene primer amplification, nucleated cell counts were estimated. Here immunoSEQ multiplex PCR was the method, and the copy in TCRdb shows in-frame clones only, minus some. That table is the source of V, J and clone size, and D and trimming were worked out from the DNA. The table records over 250,000 clones, about four fifths of them present only once. This clone was found a few times. The germline V gene encodes CDR1 MDHEN and CDR2 SYDVKM. V shed 6 bases, J shed 7 bases, and the junction held 7 bases outside the gene matches. CDR3 length equals 14 residues.

This clonotype was obtained from a woman between 50 and 59 years old who had recovered from COVID-19. This chain links TRBV28 with TRBJ2-1, with 9 bases identical to TRBD2. Sequenced input: peripheral blood. CDR3: CASSPSGTFNEQFF. The CDR3, as DNA: TGTGCCAGCAGCCCTAGCGGGACGTTTAATGAGCAGTTCTTC.